This TCR beta chain was sequenced during a study of T cell responses to AZD1222 COVID-19 vaccine. TCRdb's table, derived via immunoSEQ multiplex PCR, lists solely in-frame clones and lacks some. Here the sample spans about 86,000 clones, 88% being singletons. V trimming: 8 bases; J trimming: 7 bases; junction bases outside the gene matches: 13. The CDR3 has 15 amino acids. The germline gives CDR1 SNHLY, CDR2 FYNNEI. Sequencing was performed on peripheral blood, taken 28 days after the second AZD1222 dose. This clonotype was obtained from an adult who received the AZD1222 COVID-19 vaccine. The chain has TRBV2 and TRBJ1-5; 8 bases agree with TRBD1. The CDR3: CASSQDRVIKQPQHF. The DNA for the CDR3 is TGTGCCAGCTCCCAGGACAGGGTAATCAAGCAGCCCCAGCATTTT.